One T cell receptor (beta chain) is described in this entry. The sample belongs to a study of blood T cell repertoires in COVID-19. Germline V gene sequence: CDR1 LGHNA, CDR2 YNFKEQ. CDR3 length: 17 amino acids. V lost 0 bases, J lost 3 bases, and 14 bases lay in between. Some clones are missing from TCRdb's copy, which holds only in-frame ones; the method was immunoSEQ multiplex PCR. The table includes over 200,000 clones, more than 90% detected once. The TCR was taken from a person aged 18 to 30 with COVID-19, enrolled during active disease. What was sequenced was peripheral blood. The chain uses TRBV4-2 and TRBJ1-4; D not resolved. The CDR3 nucleotides read TGTGCCAGCAGCCAAGATACCAGGCTGACGGCTAATGAAAAACTGTTTTTT. Protein: CASSQDTRLTANEKLFF.